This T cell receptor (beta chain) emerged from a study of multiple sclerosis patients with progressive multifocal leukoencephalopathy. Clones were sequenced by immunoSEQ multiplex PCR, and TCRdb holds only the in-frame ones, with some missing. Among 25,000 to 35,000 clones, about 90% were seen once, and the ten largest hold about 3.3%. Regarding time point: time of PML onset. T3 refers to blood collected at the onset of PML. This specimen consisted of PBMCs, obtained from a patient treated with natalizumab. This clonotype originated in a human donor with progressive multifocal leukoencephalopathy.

CDR3 loop: CASGVSGTSYEQYF. The CDR3 region has the DNA TGTGCCAGTGGGGTCTCCGGGACCTCCTACGAGCAGTACTTC. The chain has TRBV19 and TRBJ2-7, with D perhaps being TRBD1 or TRBD2 (5 bases each). This CDR3 comprises 14 residues. Germline V lookup: CDR1 LNHDA, CDR2 SQIVND (reference sequence). The V end was cut by 8 bases, the J end by 0 bases, with 14 bases between.